The 19 T cell receptor beta chains listed next were all sequenced from one sample in a study of somatic mutations in cytotoxic T cells in rheumatoid arthritis. Measured with immunoSEQ multiplex PCR; TCRdb has only the in-frame clones, and not every one. In the table there are about 25,000 clones, 70% to 80% of which are singletons. The specimen sequenced was CD8+ T cells sorted from blood. These TCRs come from a woman between 18 and 29 years old in good health.

This sequence joins TRBV7-9 and TRBJ2-7; D is possibly TRBD2 (5 bases). The CDR3 runs to 17 residues. Germline loops: CDR1 SEHNR, CDR2 FQNEAQ (reference sequence). With 5 bases removed from V and 2 bases from J, the gap between germline ends came to 22 bases. CDR3: CASSPRVSAGKPYEQYF. In nucleotides, the CDR3 is TGTGCCAGCAGCCCACGGGTTAGCGCGGGTAAACCCTACGAGCAGTACTTC.

This rearrangement joins TRBV29-1 to TRBJ2-7; 7 nucleotides align to TRBD2. Germline V gene data show CDR1 as SQVTM and CDR2 as ANQGSEA. The CDR3 is 13 residues long. Germline trimming cut 4 bases from V and 0 bases from J; bases unmatched to any gene: 3. CDR3 in amino acids: CSVVSGNSYEQYF. As DNA, the CDR3 is TGCAGCGTTGTAAGCGGGAACTCCTACGAGCAGTACTTC.

This chain connects TRBV30 to TRBJ2-7, with D unresolved. CDR1 is GTSNPN and CDR2 is SVGIG in the germline V gene (reference sequence). The CDR3 loop spans 12 amino acids. Trimming took off 0 bases at V and 7 bases at J, with 10 bases between the two ends. The chain's CDR3 is CAWSVGLLEQYV. The CDR3 bases are TGTGCCTGGAGTGTAGGGTTGTTGGAGCAGTACGTC.

The chain couples TRBV28 to TRBJ2-4; either TRBD1 or TRBD2 may supply D (5 bases each). V shed 8 bases and J shed 3 bases, with 11 bases lying between them. The length of the CDR3 is 13 residues. Germline CDR1 and CDR2: MDHEN and SYDVKM. The CDR3 DNA follows: TGTGCCAGCGGCAGGGCGGGCAAAAACATTCAGTACTTC. Its protein product is CASGRAGKNIQYF.

In this sample, this clone turned up a few times. J is TRBJ2-2 and V is TRBV7-9, with TRBD1 matching over 7 bases. Per the germline V gene, CDR1 is SEHNR and CDR2 is FQNEAQ (reference sequence). V trimming: 4 bases; J trimming: 6 bases; junction bases outside the gene matches: 8. The CDR3 totals 15 residues. The chain's CDR3 is CASSSPDRDPGELFF. CDR3 DNA: TGTGCCAGCAGCTCCCCCGACAGGGATCCCGGGGAGCTGTTTTTT.

This clone was counted once. The chain uses TRBV27 and TRBJ2-5; D gene uncertain. Trimming removed 1 base from V and 5 bases from J, with 8 bases in between. CDR1 is MNHEY, CDR2 SMNVEV, per germline (reference sequence). The CDR3 extends over 13 amino acids. The DNA for the CDR3 is TGTGCCAGCAGTTTATTTGAAGGGGAGACCCAGTACTTC. It translates to CASSLFEGETQYF.

The J gene is TRBJ1-2, the V gene TRBV5-6; D is unclear. This CDR3 region has 13 residues. The germline V gene encodes CDR1 SGHDT and CDR2 YYEEEE. V lost 6 bases, J lost 6 bases, and 15 bases lay in between. The CDR3 protein is CASTPLGDDGYTF. Here the CDR3 DNA reads TGTGCCAGCACCCCCCTCGGGGATGATGGCTACACCTTC.

This rearrangement joins TRBV5-1 to TRBJ2-7, with D hard to call. Trimming stripped 0 bases from V and 1 base from J, with 11 bases between. This CDR3 is built from 15 residues. Germline CDR1 is SGHRS and CDR2 is YFSETQ. The CDR3 DNA is TGCGCCAGCAGCTTGGCAAGATATCCTTCCTACGAGCAGTACTTC. It translates to CASSLARYPSYEQYF.

In this sample, this clone turned up once. This chain uses TRBV27 with TRBJ1-1; D is undetermined. Trimming removed 3 bases from V and 1 base from J, with 9 bases in between. The length of the CDR3 is 14 residues. Germline-derived CDR1 and CDR2 are MNHEY and SMNVEV (reference sequence). CDR3 sequence: CASSLVPKNTEAFF. The DNA of the CDR3 is TGTGCCAGCAGTTTGGTTCCAAAGAACACTGAAGCTTTCTTT.

The genes are TRBV27 and TRBJ2-7, with 9 positions matching TRBD1. V trimming: 4 bases; J trimming: 7 bases; junction bases outside the gene matches: 11. Germline CDR1 is MNHEY and CDR2 is SMNVEV (reference sequence). CDR3 length: 15 residues. The CDR3 sequence is CASSSRDRVLREQYF. The CDR3 nucleotides are TGTGCCAGCAGTTCACGGGACAGGGTATTGAGGGAGCAGTACTTC.

This CDR3 is CASKHSGVTDTQYF. For the CDR3, the DNA is TGTGCCAGTAAACATAGCGGGGTGACAGATACGCAGTATTTT. The rearrangement uses TRBV19 and TRBJ2-3, with 8 bases matching TRBD2. Germline V gene sequence: CDR1 LNHDA, CDR2 SQIVND (reference sequence). Germline trimming cut 7 bases from V and 3 bases from J; bases unmatched to any gene: 6. The CDR3 runs to 14 residues.

The rearrangement uses TRBV28 and TRBJ1-5; TRBD1 is a possible D gene (5 bases). Germline CDR1 and CDR2: MDHEN and SYDVKM. V was pared by 3 bases and J by 7 bases, with 16 bases between. The CDR3 is 15 amino acids. The CDR3 sequence: CASSFTSGWGQPQHF. The CDR3 DNA is TGTGCCAGCAGTTTTACCTCAGGGTGGGGGCAGCCCCAGCATTTT.

J is TRBJ1-4 and V is TRBV15; 8 bases agree with TRBD1. The length of the CDR3 is 15 residues. Looked up from germline, CDR1 is LNHNV and CDR2 is YYDKDF (reference sequence). After removal of 3 bases from V and 3 bases from J, the junction contained 3 bases not matched to a gene. The CDR3 spells CATSRDRVANEKLFF. The CDR3 nucleotides read TGTGCCACCAGCAGGGACAGGGTTGCTAATGAAAAACTGTTTTTT.

This chain links TRBV15 with TRBJ2-1, with no clear D. CDR1 and CDR2 from the germline V gene are LNHNV and YYDKDF (reference sequence). V gave up 1 base and J gave up 5 bases, with 6 bases separating them. The CDR3 covers 13 residues. This CDR3 reads CATSRGTNNEQFF. The CDR3 bases are TGTGCCACCAGCAGAGGTACAAACAATGAGCAGTTCTTC.

This clone was picked up a small number of times. The chain links TRBV7-6 to TRBJ2-7; 7 bases align to TRBD2. The ends lost 5 bases at V and 2 bases at J; junction bases unmatched: 6. Germline V gives CDR1 SGHVS, CDR2 FNYEAQ. The CDR3 consists of 14 residues. CDR3 amino acids: CASSPSGSPYEQYF. CDR3 coding DNA: TGTGCCAGCAGCCCTAGCGGTTCCCCCTACGAGCAGTACTTC. Full variable domain (remainder filled in from reference TRBV7-6 and TRBJ2-7): GAGVSQSPRYKVTKRGQDVALRCDPISGHVSLYWYRQALGQGPEFLTYFNYEAQQDKSGLPNDRFSAERPEGSISTLTIQRTEQRDSAMYRCASSPSGSPYEQYFGPGTRLTVT.

This chain uses TRBV5-4 with TRBJ2-2; TRBD2 matches 7 bases. The germline gives CDR1 SGHNT, CDR2 YYREEE (reference sequence). The CDR3 length is 16 residues. After removal of 0 bases from V and 5 bases from J, the junction contained 7 bases not matched to a gene. The CDR3 DNA reads as TGTGCCAGCAGCTTGGTAGTAGGGACTATGACCGGGGAGCTGTTTTTT. Its protein is CASSLVVGTMTGELFF.

The CDR3 sequence is CASSTRPIYEQYF. Here the CDR3 DNA reads TGTGCCAGCAGTACCCGACCGATCTACGAGCAGTACTTC. The gene calls are TRBV28 and TRBJ2-7, with D unclear. CDR1 and CDR2 (germline): MDHEN, SYDVKM. The CDR3 extends over 13 amino acids. Trimming took off 5 bases at V and 3 bases at J, with 11 bases between the two ends.

This chain connects TRBV19 to TRBJ2-1; a possible D gene is TRBD2 (6 bases). Germline lookup yields CDR1 LNHDA and CDR2 SQIVND (reference sequence). With 5 bases removed from V and 5 bases from J, the gap between germline ends came to 10 bases. CDR3 size: 13 residues. CDR3 nucleotides: TGTGCCAGTAGTGCGGGGTACCACAATGAGCAGTTCTTC. This translates into CASSAGYHNEQFF.

The chain couples TRBV27 to TRBJ1-4; D ambiguous. This CDR3 contains 14 residues. Per germline, CDR1 MNHEY and CDR2 SMNVEV (reference sequence). Trimming pared 3 bases from V and 5 bases from J, leaving 10 bases between. CDR3 amino acids: CASSLGTPNEKLFF. The CDR3 DNA reads as TGTGCCAGCAGTTTGGGCACACCCAATGAAAAACTGTTTTTT.